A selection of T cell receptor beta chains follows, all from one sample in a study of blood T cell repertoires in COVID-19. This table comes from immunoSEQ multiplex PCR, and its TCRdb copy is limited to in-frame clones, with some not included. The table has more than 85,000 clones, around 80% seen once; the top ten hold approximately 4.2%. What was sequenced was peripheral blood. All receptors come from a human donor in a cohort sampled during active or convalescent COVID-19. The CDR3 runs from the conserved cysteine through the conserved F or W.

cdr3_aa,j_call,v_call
CASSLGQGTQYF,TRBJ2-5,TRBV5-6
CAWTGSETQYF,TRBJ2-5,TRBV30
CASSQPLDRGNQNTEAFF,TRBJ1-1,TRBV4-1
CASSPPRHLPEEEEKLFF,TRBJ1-4,TRBV7-6
CASSQVTGRRTEAFF,TRBJ1-1,TRBV14
CASSIFGTIFVNEQFF,TRBJ2-1,TRBV19
CASSPGTAHLNGYTF,TRBJ1-2,TRBV18
CAWSHGTGGYNEQFF,TRBJ2-1,TRBV30
CATSGSGGATDTQYF,TRBJ2-3,TRBV24-1
CASNRGGGQPSNQPQHF,TRBJ1-5,TRBV19
CASSLKRNEQFF,TRBJ2-1,TRBV7-2
CASSLAGYTEAFF,TRBJ1-1,TRBV5-5
CASSVGQRNNQPQHF,TRBJ1-5,TRBV9
CASTTTRDTLLWETQYF,TRBJ2-5,TRBV7-9
CASSSPRGGTGELFF,TRBJ2-2,TRBV7-9
CASSPLAGGSYEQYF,TRBJ2-7,TRBV4-1
CASSLVRGNSYNSPLHF,TRBJ1-6,TRBV7-8
CASCPGLAVHSGANVLTF,TRBJ2-6,TRBV2
CASSGQQGLNTEAFF,TRBJ1-1,TRBV9
CASRGTSGSFEQYF,TRBJ2-7,TRBV2
CASSLWGELFF,TRBJ1-4,TRBV7-2
CASSFERGNEQFF,TRBJ2-1,TRBV11-3
CASSLADRTNYGYTF,TRBJ1-2,TRBV28
CASSLRGYEQYF,TRBJ2-7,TRBV27
CASSSGLATETQYF,TRBJ2-5,TRBV7-7
CSGTGGWVGELFF,TRBJ2-2,TRBV29-1
CASSQVAGQQFF,TRBJ2-1,TRBV4-2
CASSSTGEQFF,TRBJ2-1,TRBV5-4
CASSRQGAGANEKLFF,TRBJ1-4,TRBV6-6
CASSVDQSPRGISGNTIYF,TRBJ1-3,TRBV6-4
CASSHDPRDRSYEQYF,TRBJ2-7,TRBV9
CASSRRQGWLNTEAFF,TRBJ1-1,TRBV5-1
CASSLASPSKETQYF,TRBJ2-5,TRBV5-1
CASSLGQGSSDTQYF,TRBJ2-3,TRBV5-1
CASSLPPDRGQPQHF,TRBJ1-5,TRBV11-3
CASSEGLTDTQYF,TRBJ2-3,TRBV10-1
CASSDLAGGNNEQFF,TRBJ2-1,TRBV2
CASSQDSTHEQYF,TRBJ2-7,TRBV3-1/TRBV3-2
CASTRGPGNTEAFF,TRBJ1-1,TRBV6-5
CSVVFTAGNTIYF,TRBJ1-3,TRBV29-1
CASSPGLGGTDTQYF,TRBJ2-3,TRBV7-2
CASSPRGPYSNQPQHF,TRBJ1-5,TRBV18
CASRSQPNQPQHF,TRBJ1-5,TRBV27
CASKSTRVTRNTIYF,TRBJ1-3,TRBV2
CASSHPHTGGQVGEQYF,TRBJ2-7,TRBV27
CASSMFEGNYGYTF,TRBJ1-2,TRBV19
CSVEERYNEQFF,TRBJ2-1,TRBV29-1
CASSKSVTGNEQYF,TRBJ2-7,TRBV21-1
CASSSQGYGTEAFF,TRBJ1-1,TRBV19
CAISTSGTGLSYEQYF,TRBJ2-7,TRBV10-3
CASSYSPGDTEAFF,TRBJ1-1,TRBV6-5
CASSQIGRVGPKNIQYF,TRBJ2-4,TRBV4-3
CASRLIVAPGELFF,TRBJ2-2,TRBV12-2
CASPGLAGDEQFF,TRBJ2-1,TRBV19
CASSPNRGPTDTQYF,TRBJ2-3,TRBV5-5
CASGTATNTEAFF,TRBJ1-1,TRBV5-1
CSAMTSYNEQFF,TRBJ2-1,TRBV29-1